The following is a TCR beta chain sequence with its context. What it binds is unknown. Data came from immunoSEQ multiplex PCR; TCRdb stores just in-frame clones and leaves some out. Of 40,000 to 55,000 clones listed, about 74% were seen once; the top ten hold roughly 8.6%. The data belong to a study of vaccination effects on CD4 cells after COVID-19. In the study overall: Samples came from a couple of convalescent patients 16 days and one week before vaccination. Some 2 million PBMC were placed in each well, which was supplemented with about 9.3 IU/ml IL-2 and 10 ug/ml peptides.

Subsequent to a culture period of 10 days, CD4+ T cells were isolated. Days 3 and 7 saw half the medium replaced with IL-2 medium. Germline V gene lookup returns CDR1 SGHTA and CDR2 FQGNSA. This CDR3 is built from 16 residues. V shed 5 bases, J shed 1 base, and the junction held 8 bases outside the gene matches. The receptor's source is a human donor who had a prior SARS-CoV-2 infection. The specimen comprised CD4+ T cells from PBMCs cultured without peptide, sampled before COVID-19 vaccination. V gene TRBV7-2 combines with J gene TRBJ2-1, with TRBD2 matching over 7 bases. The CDR3 nucleotides are TGTGCCAGCAGCCTCCCGGGGGGAATTTCCTACAATGAGCAGTTCTTC. This codes for CASSLPGGISYNEQFF.